This T cell receptor beta chain is from a study of shared clonotypes between healthy human individuals. Overall study context: Donors consisted of a couple of women and a few men between 18 and 49.

Trimming at V came to 5 bases and at J to 3 bases, leaving 3 bases not matched to a gene. Germline V gives CDR1 LNHDA, CDR2 SQIVND (reference sequence). This CDR3 has 15 amino acids. The repertoire was sequenced with immunoSEQ multiplex PCR; TCRdb's copy has only in-frame clones and lacks some. The sample holds about 670,000 clones, about three quarters seen once. Only a few counts were recorded for this clone. The chain recombines TRBV19 with TRBJ2-2, with 10 nucleotides matching TRBD1. The source is a woman aged 25 to 39 in good health. The sequenced sample was memory CD4+ T cells sorted from blood. Subset here: CD45RA-negative fraction. The CDR3 region is CASSAGTGDTGELFF. Written as DNA, the CDR3 is TGTGCCAGTAGTGCTGGGACAGGGGACACCGGGGAGCTGTTTTTT.